The subject of this entry is one T cell receptor (beta chain). This clone was recorded only once. Its antigen target is currently unknown. Nothing much larger sits one base from this clone, and base qualities are not available. The data originate from a study of cytomegalovirus exposure and HLA in healthy donors (dated by TCRdb to about 2017). In terms of the full investigation: In an earlier analysis of approximately 640 of the donors, 276 Gb of sequence data and 90 million to 120 million unique TCR beta sequences from about 180 million T cells were reported. To study patterns of TCR occurrence, a later analysis re-analyzed previously published TCR beta repertoires from several hundred donors and added high-resolution HLA genotyping. Among the approximately 400 genotyped donors, under 90% belonged to the genetic ancestry cluster associated with self-reported Caucasian donors. Typing coverage varied by locus: roughly 620-640 donors for A, B, C, DRB1 and DQB1; some 520 for DQA1; 606 for DPA1; around 450 for DPB1. In a later genetic analysis, genome-wide SNP genotypes for about 55% of the roughly 700 donors were used, and that subset was treated as a discovery cohort. The T cell repertoires of 550 to 850 subjects were profiled by immunosequencing and related to cytomegalovirus serostatus. In an earlier analysis of around 540 of the donors, high-throughput TCR beta sequencing was used to judge whether each TCR beta V gene segment behaved as functional or pseudogenic. Both class I and class II loci were covered by HLA typing, at four-digit resolution. Every discovery cohort repertoire had been produced on one sequencing platform. A separate validation cohort of roughly 130 different subjects was used in addition to the approximately 670-subject first cohort. A handful of DR-DQ haplotypes were handled as single units for association and clustering because linkage in the cohort was strong. To predict cytomegalovirus infection status, the study brought together high-throughput TCR immunosequencing, statistical association of individual TCRs with disease status, and machine learning. The later analysis used no new phenotypic data to find candidate immune exposures, relying instead on TCR beta sequences and their occurrence across donors. Among over 350 genotyped donors of the cohort, an average of about 240,000 unique TCR beta nucleotide sequences were sequenced per donor, about a sixth of them non-productive. About 320 gigabases of sequencing data and tens of millions of unique TCR sequences were included in an early release covering roughly 600 HLA-typed donors. Alongside the repertoire data, information on donor age, sex, ethnicity and CMV serostatus was compiled. The study aimed to test whether cataloging public T cell receptors could reveal signatures of past pathogen exposure.

The method behind the library was the immunoSEQ multiplex PCR assay. A mixture of 60 forward primers for TCR Vbeta segments and 13 reverse primers for TCR Jbeta segments was used in the multiplex PCR. Amplification of the CDR3 region of rearranged TCR beta genes was performed with a multiplex PCR assay on genomic DNA. Amplified TCR beta libraries were sequenced as 87-base-pair reads on the Illumina HiSeq System. The original pipeline was this. A later analysis counted about 80 million unique TCR beta chains across the 550 to 800 repertoires, and 9 million to 14 million of these chains were shared by at least two donors. A nearest-neighbor algorithm error-corrected the raw reads and collapsed the reads into unique sequences, merging closely related sequences to remove PCR and sequencing errors. CDR3 sequences were aligned to IMGT reference sequences to assign V, D and J gene segments. For a sequence to be retained, a match of at least six nucleotides to both a V gene segment and a J gene segment was required. Rearrangements were classified as productive when the CDR3 lacked stop codons and remained in frame with V and J, and all other rearrangements were classified as non-productive. CDR3 was defined by IMGT convention, running from the second conserved V-encoded cysteine to the conserved J-encoded phenylalanine. In an earlier analysis of around 540 of the donors, sequences lacking an unambiguous match to a single V gene segment were excluded. An earlier analysis of 587 of the donors called V segments functional above 56.7% productive rearrangements and segregating when the between-donor standard deviation exceeded 5%. A statistical classification framework was built to diagnose cytomegalovirus status from the catalog of TCR beta chain sequences. In a later analysis, TCR nucleotide sequences were compared against IMGT/GENE-DB human TR gene sequences so that V and J genes could be assigned. Using the TCRdist pipeline, a later analysis assigned CDR3 sequences along with most-parsimonious VDJ recombination scenarios. In a later analysis, every TCR beta chain was defined by the combination of its CDR3 amino acid sequence and its V-gene family, and reads without a unique V-gene family were dropped. As a way to deal with suspected cross-contamination and a sequencing artifact, a later analysis dropped over 550 nucleotide sequences that were highly shared and had low generation probability. For each public chain, a later analysis derived a clonal expansion index from normalized ranks of inferred template counts within each repertoire. A later analysis computed generation probabilities with a VDJ recombination model fitted to out-of-frame rearrangements, and checked the results against IGoR. In a later analysis, hypergeometric tests were used to score TCR-TCR, TCR-HLA and TCR-CMV co-occurrence, with a repertoire-size bias correction applied to TCR pairs. In a later analysis, false discovery rates were estimated by permuting HLA or CMV assignments 20 times. In a later analysis, co-occurring TCRs were grouped using DBSCAN, and TCRdist sequence similarity was added for clustering within HLA-allele-positive subsets. Repertoires with fewer than 30,000 or more than 120,000 public chains were left out of co-occurrence clustering, as were about 5 repertoires with anomalous nucleotide sharing. TCRdb limited this immuneACCESS table to in-frame rearrangements with V and J called. A share of clones is missing; checked studies link under half to unresolved V genes, and the rest is unexplained. The D gene and trimming were derived from the DNA, and the V and J assignments and clone size from that table. For this sample there are about 140,000 clones; around 77% appear just once. The ten most abundant clones make up 4.9% of the sample.

From V the trimming removes 1 base and from J it removes 0 bases, while the gene matches leave 5 bases of the junction unaccounted for. The germline V gene (reference sequence) sets CDR1 to GTSNPN and CDR2 to SVGIG. Taken from cysteine to phenylalanine, the CDR3 has 16 residues. Only the CDR3 DNA stays, 48 bases, in frame from base 1. The cohort consisted of 650 to 850 healthy bone marrow donors. All cohort members were sampled while nominally healthy, although unrecorded immune exposures were likely present. The donor tested CMV seronegative and was one of the 352 seronegative cohort members. A peripheral blood sample was collected from each donor, and TCR beta sequencing was performed on peripheral blood mononuclear cells. The Qiagen DNeasy Blood Extraction Kit was used to extract genomic DNA from the blood cell samples. Study-level results and caveats: A later analysis found that TCR association rates varied across HLA loci, with DRB1 alleles showing the most associated TCRs and HLA-C alleles the fewest. In a later analysis, HLA-associated TCR beta chains were found to be more clonally expanded and to have lower generation probabilities than equally common non-associated chains. The study gave a list of over 150 TCR beta chains associated with cytomegalovirus. The authors suggested that the approach could potentially be extended to other disease states and immunological phenotypes. Compared with the roughly 710-donor mean, donors in an Asian-associated ancestry cluster had fewer N-insertions in productive TCRs, according to a later genetic analysis. Because HLA typing was missing for some donors at each locus, association tests included only the typed subset. The presence/absence analyses assumed that sequencing depth was roughly uniform across donors, and that assumption may not be true. Most TCR sequences were observed very rarely across donors, whereas some public TCRs were present in many individuals. Some IMGT-functional V segments, including TRBV6-2 and TRBV6-3, could not be told apart with the 87-base-pair reads, so those segments were excluded. The only immune exposure information available for the cohort was CMV serostatus. In an earlier analysis of fewer than 750 of the donors, most TCR beta V segments were observed in productive rearrangements about 87% or about 30% of the time, broadly matching IMGT annotations. Specific HLA alleles were associated with 15,000 to 20,000 TCR beta sequences at a false discovery rate of 0.05 in a later analysis. Several of the top co-occurrence clusters appeared to be linked to parvovirus B19, influenza, CMV and Epstein-Barr virus, according to a later analysis. Most CMV-associated TCR beta chains appeared to be HLA-restricted in a later analysis, and the HLA associations seemed to be driven largely by CMV exposure. A further reported finding was that TCR beta sequences accurately predicted the HLA-A and HLA-B alleles for most subjects in the first cohort. Only TCR beta chains were sequenced in this cohort, and the absence of alpha or paired-chain data limited detectable features. A cluster of highly shared sequence variants was judged likely to represent a technical artifact of the sequencing pipeline. When HLA alleles, especially DR and DQ, strongly co-occurred, attributing TCR associations to individual alleles was difficult. A few of the identified cytomegalovirus-associated TCR beta chains were confirmed in vitro to be specific for cytomegalovirus antigens. Because counts were too low, about 18 rarely observed V segments, including chromosome 9 orphons, were left out of the earlier analysis of 587 of the donors. Linkage disequilibrium might explain the correlated functional status among segregating V segments, but an unknown experimental factor could not be excluded. An association between a missense DCLRE1C variant and V-gene and J-gene trimming of TCR beta chains was found in a later genetic analysis and replicated in an independent cohort. Cytomegalovirus status was reported to be diagnosed by the classifier with high specificity and sensitivity in both the original and validation cohorts.

Sequencing was carried out using PBMCs. The clonotype comes from a woman between 45 and 60 years old in good health and CMV-seronegative. The chain uses TRBV30 and TRBJ1-1; 10 bases in the middle match TRBD1. The CDR3 region reads CAWSAGTGDMNTEAFF. The nucleotide sequence reads as follows: TGTGCCTGGAGTGCCGGGACAGGGGACATGAACACTGAAGCTTTCTTT.